These T cell receptor beta chains were read from a single sample in a study of T cell responses to AZD1222 COVID-19 vaccine. Generated by immunoSEQ multiplex PCR, the TCRdb table keeps only in-frame clones and is missing some. In the table there are 65,000 to 80,000 clones, about 85% of which are singletons. The material sequenced was peripheral blood, taken on day 0 of AZD1222 vaccination. The receptor set was obtained from an adult in good health. CDR3s include the opening cysteine and the closing phenylalanine or tryptophan. Each record gives: D gene, J gene, clone size, V gene, CDR3 DNA, CDR3 protein. D genes are given only for firm matches. Only part of the rows carry a size: once, few, many, or a class if the clone is expanded.

d_call: TRBD1; j_call: TRBJ1-1; clone_size: -; v_call: TRBV3-1/TRBV3-2; cdr3_nt: TGTGCCAGCAGCCAAACCCGGGACAGGGGAATTAACACTGAAGCTTTCTTT; cdr3_aa: CASSQTRDRGINTEAFF
d_call: -; j_call: TRBJ2-1; clone_size: -; v_call: TRBV3-1/TRBV3-2; cdr3_nt: TGTGCCAGCAGCCTTCAATTACAGGGAGGCTCCTACAATGAGCAGTTCTTC; cdr3_aa: CASSLQLQGGSYNEQFF
d_call: TRBD2; j_call: TRBJ2-1; clone_size: -; v_call: TRBV5-1; cdr3_nt: TGCGCCAGCAGCCGACAGGGGACTAGCGGGAGTAATGAGCAGTTCTTC; cdr3_aa: CASSRQGTSGSNEQFF
d_call: TRBD1; j_call: TRBJ1-1; clone_size: -; v_call: TRBV3-1/TRBV3-2; cdr3_nt: TGTGCCAGCAGCCGCGGACAGGGTAACACTGAAGCTTTCTTT; cdr3_aa: CASSRGQGNTEAFF
d_call: -; j_call: TRBJ1-1; clone_size: -; v_call: TRBV19; cdr3_nt: TGTGCCAGTAGTATAGATCGGAGGAGCGGTGAAGCTTTCTTT; cdr3_aa: CASSIDRRSGEAFF
d_call: TRBD2; j_call: TRBJ2-5; clone_size: -; v_call: TRBV6-2/TRBV6-3; cdr3_nt: TGTGCCAGCAGTTACGACATAGCGGGAGGCAAGACCCAGTACTTC; cdr3_aa: CASSYDIAGGKTQYF
d_call: TRBD2; j_call: TRBJ2-1; clone_size: -; v_call: TRBV28; cdr3_nt: TGTGCCAGCAGTTTAGCGGGAGAAGGGTACAATGAGCAGTTCTTC; cdr3_aa: CASSLAGEGYNEQFF
d_call: TRBD2; j_call: TRBJ2-1; clone_size: -; v_call: TRBV6-1; cdr3_nt: TGTGCCAGCAGTGACATCGGGACTAGCGGGAGAAATGAGCAGTTCTTC; cdr3_aa: CASSDIGTSGRNEQFF
d_call: TRBD1; j_call: TRBJ1-4; clone_size: once; v_call: TRBV19; cdr3_nt: TGTGCCAGTAGTCCTCGGACAGGTGGTAATGAAAAACTGTTTTTT; cdr3_aa: CASSPRTGGNEKLFF
d_call: -; j_call: TRBJ2-1; clone_size: -; v_call: TRBV7-8; cdr3_nt: TGTGCCACCAACGTGAATGAGCAGTTCTTC; cdr3_aa: CATNVNEQFF
d_call: TRBD2; j_call: TRBJ2-5; clone_size: -; v_call: TRBV5-4; cdr3_nt: TGTGCCAGCAGCTTGTCGGGGGGCCAAGAGACCCAGTACTTC; cdr3_aa: CASSLSGGQETQYF
d_call: TRBD1; j_call: TRBJ1-2; clone_size: -; v_call: TRBV13; cdr3_nt: TGTGCCAGCAGCTTATTCAGTACAGGGGGAACCCATGGCTACACCTTC; cdr3_aa: CASSLFSTGGTHGYTF
d_call: TRBD1; j_call: TRBJ2-2; clone_size: -; v_call: TRBV7-2; cdr3_nt: TGTGCCAGCAGCTCGTCAGGGGGTCACACCGGGGAGCTGTTTTTT; cdr3_aa: CASSSSGGHTGELFF
d_call: -; j_call: TRBJ1-6; clone_size: -; v_call: TRBV28; cdr3_nt: TGTGCCAGCATCCCTCGGGCAGGGCTTAGGAATTCACCCCTCCACTTT; cdr3_aa: CASIPRAGLRNSPLHF
d_call: -; j_call: TRBJ2-2; clone_size: -; v_call: TRBV7-2; cdr3_nt: TGTGCCAGCAGTCAAAGACGGACCGGGGAGCTGTTTTTT; cdr3_aa: CASSQRRTGELFF
d_call: TRBD2; j_call: TRBJ2-5; clone_size: -; v_call: TRBV20-1; cdr3_nt: TGCAGTGCTAGTTGGGAGGGGAGAGAGACCCAGTACTTC; cdr3_aa: CSASWEGRETQYF
d_call: -; j_call: TRBJ1-4; clone_size: few; v_call: TRBV4-1; cdr3_nt: TGCGCCAGCAGCCGAACAGGAAGGGATGAAAAACTGTTTTTT; cdr3_aa: CASSRTGRDEKLFF
d_call: TRBD2; j_call: TRBJ2-2; clone_size: -; v_call: TRBV19; cdr3_nt: TGTGCCAGTAGTACTAGCGGGGGCCGGGGGACCGGGGAGCTGTTTTTT; cdr3_aa: CASSTSGGRGTGELFF
d_call: -; j_call: TRBJ1-2; clone_size: -; v_call: TRBV6-2/TRBV6-3; cdr3_nt: TGTGCCAGCAGTTACTCGTACAGAAACTATGGCTACACCTTC; cdr3_aa: CASSYSYRNYGYTF
d_call: -; j_call: TRBJ1-1; clone_size: -; v_call: TRBV6-4; cdr3_nt: TGTGCCAGCAGTGTTGTGGCAGCCTTTAAGGACACTGAAGCTTTCTTT; cdr3_aa: CASSVVAAFKDTEAFF
d_call: -; j_call: TRBJ2-1; clone_size: few; v_call: TRBV3-1/TRBV3-2; cdr3_nt: TGTGCCAGCAGCCAACCCGAAGCAGGTCGTGGTTTAAATGAGCAGTTCTTC; cdr3_aa: CASSQPEAGRGLNEQFF
d_call: -; j_call: TRBJ1-1; clone_size: -; v_call: TRBV27; cdr3_nt: TGTGCCAGCAGCAAGCTAGGGGGGGGGCAAACTGAAGCTTTCTTT; cdr3_aa: CASSKLGGGQTEAFF
d_call: -; j_call: TRBJ1-4; clone_size: -; v_call: TRBV5-6; cdr3_nt: TGTGCCAGCAGCTCGGGACCAAGCACTAATGAAAAACTGTTTTTT; cdr3_aa: CASSSGPSTNEKLFF
d_call: TRBD1; j_call: TRBJ1-3; clone_size: -; v_call: TRBV7-4; cdr3_nt: TGTGCCAGCAGCTTACGGAACAGGGGGCAAGGAAACACCATATATTTT; cdr3_aa: CASSLRNRGQGNTIYF
d_call: -; j_call: TRBJ2-7; clone_size: -; v_call: TRBV10-1; cdr3_nt: TGCGCCAGCGCGCGCGGAGACTCCTACGAGCAGTACTTC; cdr3_aa: CASARGDSYEQYF
d_call: -; j_call: TRBJ1-5; clone_size: -; v_call: TRBV7-9; cdr3_nt: TGTGCCAGCAGCTCGGGATATAGCAATCAGCCCCAGCATTTT; cdr3_aa: CASSSGYSNQPQHF
d_call: -; j_call: TRBJ1-2; clone_size: few; v_call: TRBV2; cdr3_nt: TGTGCCAGCAGTGAAAGGCCGCTCAACTATGGCTACACCTTC; cdr3_aa: CASSERPLNYGYTF
d_call: -; j_call: TRBJ2-7; clone_size: -; v_call: TRBV5-1; cdr3_nt: TGCGCCAGCAGCCCTGGTGGGGCGGGTAACGCCTACGAGCAGTACTTC; cdr3_aa: CASSPGGAGNAYEQYF
d_call: TRBD2; j_call: TRBJ2-1; clone_size: -; v_call: TRBV6-4; cdr3_nt: TGTGCCAGCAGTGACTCGTTACCCGCGGGAGCGTATAGCTCCTACAATGAGCAGTTCTTC; cdr3_aa: CASSDSLPAGAYSSYNEQFF
d_call: -; j_call: TRBJ2-7; clone_size: -; v_call: TRBV7-3; cdr3_nt: TGTGCCAGCAGCTTAACGGTAGACTACGAGCAGTACTTC; cdr3_aa: CASSLTVDYEQYF
d_call: -; j_call: TRBJ2-5; clone_size: few; v_call: TRBV30; cdr3_nt: TGTGCCTGGAGTCCGTCAGAAGAGACCCAGTACTTC; cdr3_aa: CAWSPSEETQYF
d_call: -; j_call: TRBJ2-7; clone_size: once; v_call: TRBV28; cdr3_nt: TGTGCCAGCAGGGGGGCTCCACCTTACGAGCAGTACTTC; cdr3_aa: CASRGAPPYEQYF
d_call: TRBD2; j_call: TRBJ2-1; clone_size: -; v_call: TRBV6-4; cdr3_nt: TGTGCCAGCAGTGCAAGTCTAGCGGGAGTCGATGAGCAGTTCTTC; cdr3_aa: CASSASLAGVDEQFF
d_call: -; j_call: TRBJ1-1; clone_size: few; v_call: TRBV18; cdr3_nt: TGTGCCAGCTCACCACCAGCAACGAACACTGAAGCTTTCTTT; cdr3_aa: CASSPPATNTEAFF
d_call: -; j_call: TRBJ1-4; clone_size: -; v_call: TRBV30; cdr3_nt: TGTGCCTGGACCCAGGGCGTCCGACTGTTTTTT; cdr3_aa: CAWTQGVRLFF
d_call: TRBD1; j_call: TRBJ2-2; clone_size: -; v_call: TRBV5-1; cdr3_nt: TGCGCCAGCAGCACTCGACAGGGGACGAACACCGGGGAGCTGTTTTTT; cdr3_aa: CASSTRQGTNTGELFF
d_call: TRBD1; j_call: TRBJ1-3; clone_size: -; v_call: TRBV29-1; cdr3_nt: TGCAGCGTTCGTAGCCGGGACAGGAGTTTCTCTGGAAACACCATATATTTT; cdr3_aa: CSVRSRDRSFSGNTIYF
d_call: -; j_call: TRBJ2-1; clone_size: -; v_call: TRBV7-9; cdr3_nt: TGTGCCAGCAGCCCCAGGCTGCGCGGAATATCCTACAATGAGCAGTTCTTC; cdr3_aa: CASSPRLRGISYNEQFF
d_call: TRBD1; j_call: TRBJ1-1; clone_size: once; v_call: TRBV5-1; cdr3_nt: TGCGCCAGCAGCGCCGCCACAGGGGACACTGAAGCTTTCTTT; cdr3_aa: CASSAATGDTEAFF
d_call: -; j_call: TRBJ1-1; clone_size: -; v_call: TRBV29-1; cdr3_nt: TGCAGCGTTGAGCAGGTGATGAACACTGAAGCTTTCTTT; cdr3_aa: CSVEQVMNTEAFF
d_call: -; j_call: TRBJ2-5; clone_size: -; v_call: TRBV9; cdr3_nt: TGTGCCAGCAGCGTAGCTAGCAGCGGTCAGGGAGAGACCCAGTACTTC; cdr3_aa: CASSVASSGQGETQYF
d_call: -; j_call: TRBJ2-3; clone_size: few; v_call: TRBV7-6; cdr3_nt: TGTGCCAGCAGCCGAGGGACCCTGACAGATACGCAGTATTTT; cdr3_aa: CASSRGTLTDTQYF
d_call: -; j_call: TRBJ1-1; clone_size: -; v_call: TRBV29-1; cdr3_nt: TGCAGCGTGCGGCCACAGGGAGGAGGCGAAGCTTTCTTT; cdr3_aa: CSVRPQGGGEAFF
d_call: -; j_call: TRBJ1-2; clone_size: -; v_call: TRBV5-1; cdr3_nt: TGCGCCAGCAGCCTAATACGCGGCGGGGGGTATGGCTACACCTTC; cdr3_aa: CASSLIRGGGYGYTF
d_call: TRBD1; j_call: TRBJ2-7; clone_size: few; v_call: TRBV4-1; cdr3_nt: TGCGCCAGCAGCCAAGGAGGACAGGGTGCCTACGAGCAGTACTTC; cdr3_aa: CASSQGGQGAYEQYF
d_call: -; j_call: TRBJ2-6; clone_size: -; v_call: TRBV4-1; cdr3_nt: TGCGCCAGCAGCCACCCTGTTCTCTCTGGGGCCAACGTCCTGACTTTC; cdr3_aa: CASSHPVLSGANVLTF
d_call: -; j_call: TRBJ2-2; clone_size: -; v_call: TRBV27; cdr3_nt: TGTGCCAGCAGTTTAGGGACGGTGAACACCGGGGAGCTGTTTTTT; cdr3_aa: CASSLGTVNTGELFF
d_call: -; j_call: TRBJ2-2; clone_size: -; v_call: TRBV7-7; cdr3_nt: TGTGCCAGCAGCTCAGGGGACTCCCACACCGGGGAGCTGTTTTTT; cdr3_aa: CASSSGDSHTGELFF
d_call: -; j_call: TRBJ2-3; clone_size: once; v_call: TRBV14; cdr3_nt: TGTGCCAGCAGCCCCCTGCTCGGGATAGATACGCAGTATTTT; cdr3_aa: CASSPLLGIDTQYF
d_call: -; j_call: TRBJ2-2; clone_size: -; v_call: TRBV18; cdr3_nt: TGTGCCAGCTCAGGCCAGGCGAACACCGGGGAGCTGTTTTTT; cdr3_aa: CASSGQANTGELFF
d_call: -; j_call: TRBJ1-1; clone_size: once; v_call: TRBV5-1; cdr3_nt: TGCGCCAGCAGCTTAAACGGAAACATAGGGAACACTGAAGCTTTCTTT; cdr3_aa: CASSLNGNIGNTEAFF